These 17 T cell receptor beta chains were sequenced from one sample in a study of blood T cells in healthy people across ages. Then a second PCR, running about 6 to 12 cycles, was carried out with a sample-barcoded 5' primer and a J-beta primer mix. In TCRdb, the 5' RACE reads were re-called with MiXCR into one record per CDR3 protein. The sample includes some 1,500,000 distinct CDR3 sequences, under 55% seen only once; the top ten take about 3.8%. Sequencing input: blood. Every receptor here comes from a young woman in good health.

This chain connects TRBV6-5 to TRBJ2-3; weak D call: TRBD1 (5 bases). There are 15 residues in the CDR3. CDR1 and CDR2 (germline): MNHEY, SVGAGI. Trimming took off 2 bases at V and 8 bases at J, with 17 bases between the two ends. CDR3 protein: CASSYGNSRQGTQYF. CDR3 sequence (DNA): TGTGCCAGCAGTTACGGGAATAGCAGGCAGGGTACGCAGTATTTT.

This rearrangement joins TRBV9 to TRBJ2-1; possibly TRBD2 for D (6 bases). Germline CDR1 is SGDLS and CDR2 is YYNGEE. V lost 4 bases, J lost 5 bases, and 25 bases lay in between. This CDR3 is built from 18 residues. The CDR3 spells CASSNADYLGLADNEQFF. The CDR3 nucleotides read TGTGCCAGCAGCAACGCGGACTATTTAGGGCTGGCAGACAATGAGCAGTTCTTC.

V is TRBV4-1 and J is TRBJ1-2; D may be TRBD1 (6 bases). V dropped 1 base and J dropped 4 bases, with 22 bases sitting between them. This CDR3 is built from 18 residues. From germline, CDR1 is MGHRA and CDR2 YSYEKL. This chain's CDR3 is CASSQGGQLFPPLYGYTF. The DNA for the CDR3 is TGCGCCAGCAGCCAAGGAGGACAGCTTTTCCCCCCCCTCTATGGCTACACCTTC.

This clonotype was seen more than once but under ten times. The V and J genes are TRBV4-2 and TRBJ2-2; D is uncertain. Germline V gene data show CDR1 as LGHNA and CDR2 as YNFKEQ. This CDR3 comprises 11 residues. The V and J ends lost 0 bases and 8 bases respectively, with 1 base between them. The CDR3 DNA reads TGTGCCAGCAGCCAAGAAGGGGAGCTGTTTTTT. This encodes CASSQEGELFF.

The chain links TRBV10-3 to TRBJ1-1; maybe TRBD1 (5 bases). V lost 3 bases and J lost 4, with 15 bases in between. The germline CDR1 and CDR2 sequences are ENHRY and SYGVKD. CDR3 length: 15 residues. CDR3 region: CAISEDRTSGTEAFF. The CDR3 region has the DNA TGTGCCATCAGTGAAGACAGAACAAGCGGCACTGAAGCTTTCTTT.

A few counts support this clonotype. The chain links TRBV4-3 to TRBJ2-2; D is undetermined. Germline V gene data show CDR1 as LGHNA and CDR2 as YSLEER. V was pared by 0 bases and J by 4 bases, with 15 bases between. This CDR3 contains 17 residues. CDR3 sequence (DNA): TGCGCCAGCAGCCAAGATCGGGCTCTACCTCCCACCGGGGAGCTGTTTTTT. Amino acids: CASSQDRALPPTGELFF.

The rearrangement uses TRBV2 and TRBJ1-1; possibly TRBD1 for D (6 bases). V gave up 6 bases and J gave up 3 bases, with 11 bases separating them. CDR1 is SNHLY, CDR2 FYNNEI, per germline. CDR3 length equals 13 residues. This CDR3 is CASRTTGHTEAFF. CDR3 sequence (DNA): TGTGCCAGCAGGACTACAGGGCACACTGAAGCTTTCTTT.

This chain links TRBV20-1 with TRBJ2-1, with 8 bases that match TRBD2. The CDR3 length is 15 residues. Germline values: CDR1 DFQATT, CDR2 SNEGSKA (reference sequence). J gave up 4 bases and V 3 bases, and 8 bases lay outside the gene matches. The CDR3 loop is CSASPLASGYNEQFF. CDR3 sequence (DNA): TGCAGTGCTAGCCCCCTGGCTAGCGGGTACAATGAGCAGTTCTTC.

This chain links TRBV20-1 with TRBJ2-5; 7 bases line up with TRBD2. The V segment lost 6 bases and the J segment 4 bases; nucleotides outside the gene matches: 8. Per the germline V gene, CDR1 is DFQATT and CDR2 is SNEGSKA (reference sequence). This CDR3 region has 13 residues. The CDR3 region is CSARGLGRETQYF. The CDR3 coding sequence is TGCAGTGCCCGAGGACTAGGTCGAGAGACCCAGTACTTC.

This rearrangement joins TRBV20-1 to TRBJ2-3; D gene uncertain. The CDR3 is made up of 11 amino acids. The ends were cut back, 6 bases at V and 2 bases at J, with 6 bases in the middle. Germline lookup yields CDR1 DFQATT and CDR2 SNEGSKA (reference sequence). CDR3 sequence reads: CSAEATDTQYF. As DNA, the CDR3 is TGCAGTGCGGAAGCCACAGATACGCAGTATTTT.

About this clonotype itself: This may come from a read error, since a much larger clone is one base off. The chain carries TRBV9 and TRBJ2-5; tentative D call: TRBD2 (6 bases). From germline, CDR1 is SGDLS and CDR2 YYNGEE. The length of the CDR3 is 15 residues. V dropped 5 bases and J dropped 11 bases, with 25 bases sitting between them. DNA for the CDR3: TGTGCCAGCAGTTCCCTCGGGGGTGCCTACAATGAGCAGTACTTC. Translation gives CASSSLGGAYNEQYF.

This clonotype was found a few times. CDR3 sequence reads: CASSYSAGGVPGELFF. DNA of the CDR3: TGTGCCAGCAGTTACTCGGCAGGGGGCGTACCCGGGGAGCTGTTTTTT. This chain uses TRBV6-6 with TRBJ2-2; TRBD1 agrees at 8 bases. The CDR3 is 16 residues long. Trimming took 0 bases from V and 6 from J; bases not matched to a gene: 6. The V gene's germline CDR1 is MNHNY and CDR2 SVGAGI (reference sequence).

This clonotype was recorded once. Relative to the germline gene, one junction end is altered; a read error may explain this. V is TRBV7-9 and J is TRBJ1-5; 7 positions agree with TRBD1. Per germline, CDR1 SEHNR and CDR2 FQNEAQ (reference sequence). The CDR3 consists of 16 residues. CDR3 sequence (DNA): TGTGCTAGCAGCTCCCAGGGACAGAATAGCAATCAGCCCCAGCATTTT. Protein product: CASSSQGQNSNQPQHF.

In this sample, this clonotype turned up a few times. The chain recombines TRBV7-9 with TRBJ1-2; D not resolved. Germline-derived CDR1 and CDR2 are SEHNR and FQNEAQ (reference sequence). Trimming removed 6 bases from V and 0 bases from J, with 8 bases in between. The CDR3 totals 13 residues. The CDR3, as DNA: TGTGCCAGCAGTGCCCGTGCTAACTATGGCTACACCTTC. As protein: CASSARANYGYTF. Filled out from reference TRBV7-9 and TRBJ1-2, the complete variable domain reads DTGVSQNPRHKITKRGQNVTFRCDPISEHNRLYWYRQTLGQGPEFLTYFQNEAQLEKSRLLSDRFSAERPKGSFSTLEIQRTEQGDSAMYLCASSARANYGYTFGSGTRLTVV.

This chain connects TRBV4-3 to TRBJ1-6, with 7 bases aligning to TRBD1. Trimming removed 0 bases from V and 6 bases from J; junction bases left unmatched: 8. This CDR3 is built from 17 residues. Germline CDR1 LGHNA, CDR2 YSLEER. The CDR3 is CASSQDIEPGGNSPLHF. CDR3 in DNA: TGCGCCAGCAGCCAAGATATAGAGCCAGGGGGTAATTCACCCCTCCACTTT.

The rearrangement joins TRBV9 to TRBJ2-1; D is unresolved. The end of the DNA fits TRBJ2-7 better, so the J call may be wrong. The CDR3 is 14 residues long. Per germline, CDR1 SGDLS and CDR2 YYNGEE. The CDR3 sequence: CASSVAVSYNEQYF. In nucleotides, the CDR3 is TGTGCCAGCAGCGTAGCGGTCTCCTACAATGAGCAGTACTTC.

The gene calls are TRBV12-3 or TRBV12-4 and TRBJ1-4; no reliable D call. The CDR3 loop spans 12 amino acids. V was cut by 5 bases and J by 4 bases, with 5 bases left in between. CDR3 sequence (DNA): TGTGCCAGCAGTGGTAATAATGAAAAACTGTTTTTT. This gives the protein CASSGNNEKLFF.